The 15 T cell receptor beta chains below come from one sample, sequenced in a study of cytomegalovirus exposure and HLA in healthy donors. This PCR relied on a set of 60 Vbeta primers and 13 Jbeta primers. Libraries were prepared by immunoSEQ multiplex PCR; TCRdb keeps only in-frame clonotypes and omits some of them. The top ten clones hold around 2.5% of a sample with about 110,000 clones, about 70% of them seen once. The source material was PBMCs. The receptor source for this set is a man in his fifties or sixties in good health and CMV-seropositive.

The chain combines TRBV14 with TRBJ1-3, with 8 bases fitting TRBD1. The V gene end was trimmed by 3 bases and the J gene end by 1 base; junction bases not matched to a gene: 8. Germline CDR1 SGHDN, CDR2 FVKESK. The CDR3 totals 17 residues. The CDR3 loop is CASSQLTYRGSGNTIYF. The CDR3 DNA is TGTGCCAGCAGCCAGTTAACATACAGGGGGTCTGGAAACACCATATATTTT. The full variable domain, completed using reference TRBV14 and TRBJ1-3, is EAGVTQFPSHSVIEKGQTVTLRCDPISGHDNLYWYRRVMGKEIKFLLHFVKESKQDESGMPNNRFLAERTGGTYSTLKVQPAELEDSGVYFCASSQLTYRGSGNTIYFGEGSWLTVV.

The chain links TRBV19 to TRBJ1-3, with D unresolved. This CDR3 region has 15 residues. With 1 base removed from V and 4 bases from J, the gap between germline ends came to 11 bases. Germline CDR1 is LNHDA and CDR2 is SQIVND (reference sequence). The CDR3 loop reads CASSIGSGGGNTIYF. CDR3 bases: TGTGCCAGTAGTATAGGTTCGGGAGGAGGAAACACCATATATTTT.

The V gene is TRBV2, the J gene TRBJ2-1, with D maybe TRBD2 (6 bases). CDR1 is SNHLY and CDR2 is FYNNEI in the germline V gene. The germline V and J ends were trimmed by 6 bases and 6 bases, with 9 bases remaining between them. There are 12 residues in the CDR3. The CDR3 DNA reads as TGTGCCAGCAGAGCGGGCTTCAATGAGCAGTTCTTC. Translating it yields CASRAGFNEQFF.

This rearrangement joins TRBV5-1 to TRBJ1-3; D perhaps matches TRBD1 (5 bases). Germline CDR1 SGHRS, CDR2 YFSETQ. The CDR3 has 14 residues. V lost 5 bases and J 2 bases, leaving 11 bases between the germline ends. CDR3 nucleotide sequence: TGCGCCAGCAGTCCGGGAGGGGCTGGAAACACCATATATTTT. Its translation: CASSPGGAGNTIYF.

This clone was seen just once. The rearrangement joins TRBV4-1 to TRBJ2-5; 7 nucleotides align to TRBD1. The ends lost 3 bases at V and 5 bases at J; junction bases unmatched: 3. The CDR3 runs 13 residues. Germline CDR1 MGHRA, CDR2 YSYEKL. The CDR3 is CASSHPQGETQYF. The CDR3, as DNA: TGCGCCAGCAGCCATCCACAGGGGGAGACCCAGTACTTC.

The gene calls are TRBV7-9 and TRBJ2-2; D perhaps matches TRBD2 (5 bases). The V and J ends lost 6 bases and 7 bases respectively, with 9 bases between them. This CDR3 has 12 residues. Per germline, CDR1 SEHNR and CDR2 FQNEAQ (reference sequence). The CDR3 sequence: CASRSEGGELFF. The CDR3 bases are TGTGCCAGCAGGAGTGAGGGCGGGGAGCTGTTTTTT.

This clone was observed once. V is TRBV7-8 and J is TRBJ2-1; a possible D gene is TRBD1 (6 bases). Germline CDR1 is SGHVS and CDR2 is FQNEAQ. The CDR3 sequence is 13 residues long. Trimming took 1 base from V and 6 from J, leaving 7 bases between them. CDR3 sequence reads: CASSLVGGNEQFF. In nucleotides, the CDR3 is TGTGCCAGCAGCTTAGTAGGGGGCAATGAGCAGTTCTTC.

The chain joins TRBV9 to TRBJ1-2; no definite D call. The CDR3 is made up of 16 amino acids. V dropped 4 bases and J dropped 0 bases, with 16 bases sitting between them. CDR1 SGDLS and CDR2 YYNGEE come from the germline V gene. The CDR3 coding sequence is TGTGCCAGCAGCCCCGGGGAGGGAGGGTCTAACTATGGCTACACCTTC. As protein: CASSPGEGGSNYGYTF.

The rearrangement uses TRBV6-6 and TRBJ1-2, with a weak D call TRBD1 (5 bases). Germline CDR1 reads MNHNY; CDR2 reads SVGAGI (reference sequence). Trimming shortened V by 10 bases and J by 0 bases, and 18 bases separated the two germline ends. The CDR3 extends over 15 amino acids. Written as DNA, the CDR3 is TGTGCCACCCCGAACCCCGGGGGGGCTAACTATGGCTACACCTTC. As protein: CATPNPGGANYGYTF.

This clone has a handful of counts. The V and J genes are TRBV5-1 and TRBJ1-4, with no clear D. Germline V gene sequence: CDR1 SGHRS, CDR2 YFSETQ. Trimming removed 0 bases at V and 0 bases at J, with 12 bases between. The CDR3 contains 17 residues. This CDR3 reads CASSLGTWRATNEKLFF. The CDR3 nucleotides read TGCGCCAGCAGCTTGGGGACGTGGAGGGCAACTAATGAAAAACTGTTTTTT.

The CDR3 nucleotides read TGTGCCAGTAGTACTTGGACAGGGGCTAGCAATCAGCCCCAGCATTTT. Its translation is CASSTWTGASNQPQHF. This chain joins TRBV19 and TRBJ1-5, with TRBD1 matching over 9 bases. J gave up 0 bases and V 4 bases, and 4 bases lay outside the gene matches. Germline V CDR1 and CDR2: LNHDA, SQIVND (reference sequence). The CDR3 sequence is 16 residues long.

In this sample, this clone turned up a few times. V and J are TRBV30 and TRBJ1-1, with 7 bases lining up with TRBD1. CDR3 length: 17 residues. Trimming removed 1 base from V and 4 bases from J; junction bases left unmatched: 15. Germline values: CDR1 GTSNPN, CDR2 SVGIG (reference sequence). The CDR3 coding sequence is TGTGCCTGGAGTGGGGGGAACAGGGGCCGGTGGACCACTGAAGCTTTCTTT. Translated, it gives CAWSGGNRGRWTTEAFF.

The chain joins TRBV2 to TRBJ2-7; D might be TRBD1 (6 bases). Germline lookup yields CDR1 SNHLY and CDR2 FYNNEI. The CDR3 is made up of 16 amino acids. Trimming removed 8 bases from V and 7 bases from J, with 27 bases in between. CDR3 bases: TGTGCCAGCGCCGAGCTTTCAGGGGTCGCGAAGGGGGAGCAGTACTTC. Translating it yields CASAELSGVAKGEQYF. Supplemented by reference TRBV2 and TRBJ2-7, the full variable domain reads EPEVTQTPSHQVTQMGQEVILRCVPISNHLYFYWYRQILGQKVEFLVSFYNNEISEKSEIFDDQFSVERPDGSNFTLKIRSTKLEDSAMYFCASAELSGVAKGEQYFGPGTRLTVT.

V gene TRBV18 combines with J gene TRBJ1-2; 8 nucleotides align to TRBD1. The CDR3 runs 13 residues. J gave up 6 bases and V 6 bases, and 6 bases lay outside the gene matches. Germline CDR1 and CDR2: KGHSH and LQKENI. CDR3 region: CASSRDRRNGYTF. CDR3 coding DNA: TGTGCCAGCTCTCGGGACAGGAGGAATGGCTACACCTTC.

In this sample, this clone turned up a few times. This sequence joins TRBV7-9 and TRBJ1-2; 7 bases agree with TRBD1. This CDR3 has 13 amino acids. Germline V gene data show CDR1 as SEHNR and CDR2 as FQNEAQ (reference sequence). The V segment lost 3 bases and the J segment 6 bases; nucleotides outside the gene matches: 4. CDR3 sequence: CASSFRDSHGYTF. The CDR3 DNA follows: TGTGCCAGCAGCTTCCGGGACAGCCATGGCTACACCTTC.